The clone carrying this TCR beta chain showed up just once. In the original workflow: Reference gene primer amplification gave nucleated cell count estimates. The repertoire was sequenced with immunoSEQ multiplex PCR; TCRdb's copy has only in-frame clones and lacks some. V and J calls and clone size are those listed in that table; D and trimming were worked out from the DNA. Of 140,000 to 150,000 clones listed, 65% to 80% are singletons. These data are taken from a study of blood T cell repertoires in COVID-19. About the research overall: Acute and convalescent COVID-19 specimens originated in the United States, Italy and Spain. In each case, the material was cDNA or gDNA derived from T cells, B-cell-depleted T cells, or PBMCs.

This CDR3 has 14 amino acids. CDR1 is SGHTA and CDR2 is FQGNSA in the germline V gene. With 5 bases removed from V and 0 bases from J, the gap between germline ends came to 5 bases. V gene TRBV7-2 combines with J gene TRBJ2-6, with no clear D. The clonotype was recovered from a man between 60 and 70 years old with acute or convalescent COVID-19. What was sequenced was peripheral blood. The chain's CDR3 is CASSTSSGANVLTF. The DNA for the CDR3 is TGTGCCAGCAGCACGAGCTCTGGGGCCAACGTCCTGACTTTC.